The clone carrying this T cell receptor (beta chain) was counted only a few times. Expressed TCRB transcripts were sequenced because the isolated RNA had all been reverse transcribed beforehand. Sequenced by immunoSEQ multiplex PCR; TCRdb stores in-frame clones only, minus some. The repertoire includes 120,000 to 150,000 clones, 10% of them detected once, and 1% to 1.5% sits in the top ten. This entry is derived from a study of beta chain features in type 1 diabetes. This receptor was taken from a man aged 18 to 29 in good health. The sample taken for sequencing was naive CD4+ T cells from blood.

CDR3 nucleotides: TGTGCCAGCGGTGCTAGCGGGACCTACGAGCAGTACTTC. Translated: CASGASGTYEQYF. The chain has TRBV7-9 and TRBJ2-7, with 9 bases matching TRBD2. The V segment lost 8 bases and the J segment 2 bases; nucleotides outside the gene matches: 4. CDR1 SEHNR and CDR2 FQNEAQ come from the germline V gene (reference sequence). The CDR3 is 13 amino acids.